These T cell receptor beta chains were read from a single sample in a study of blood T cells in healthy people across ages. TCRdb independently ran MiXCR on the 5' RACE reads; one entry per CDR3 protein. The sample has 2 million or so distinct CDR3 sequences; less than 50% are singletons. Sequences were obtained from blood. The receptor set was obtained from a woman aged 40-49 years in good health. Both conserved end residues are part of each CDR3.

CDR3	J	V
CASSRAGVGTGELFF	TRBJ2-2	TRBV6-5
CASSLHREEAPLHF	TRBJ1-6	TRBV12-3/TRBV12-4
CASSDIGSGNTIYF	TRBJ1-3	TRBV25-1
CASSGFGNEQYF	TRBJ2-7	TRBV2
CASTRDRGRNSPLHF	TRBJ1-6	TRBV7-2
CASSQLRLGPAYEQYF	TRBJ2-7	TRBV7-8
CASSRSEGGNTEAFF	TRBJ1-1	TRBV19
CSAGQGPYGETQYF	TRBJ2-5	TRBV29-1
CSVDSQETQYF	TRBJ2-5	TRBV29-1
CTSSLDSFGYEQYF	TRBJ2-7	TRBV7-2
CASSRSGRNNEQFF	TRBJ2-1	TRBV6-5
CASSLVMSEQFF	TRBJ2-1	TRBV28
CASRSRDIYYEQYF	NA	TRBV27
CASRPDVRGYTF	TRBJ1-2	TRBV6-2/TRBV6-3
CASSLLARVEQFF	TRBJ2-1	TRBV5-5
CASSHRVNTLYF	TRBJ2-3	TRBV12-3/TRBV12-4
CASSFAAGIESPLHF	TRBJ1-6	TRBV12-3/TRBV12-4
CSVGGVRARYNEQFF	TRBJ2-1	TRBV29-1
CASSPIAGLETQYF	TRBJ2-5	TRBV27
CASSSGIFYGYTF	TRBJ1-2	TRBV27
CASSVGFSQETQYF	TRBJ2-5	TRBV9
CAISDLAGAGGDEQFF	TRBJ2-1	TRBV10-3
CASSLWGGSDIQYF	TRBJ2-4	TRBV27
CSGVTGFSYNEQFF	TRBJ2-1	TRBV29-1
CASSSRPGQHQETQYF	TRBJ2-5	TRBV28
CATSTHLSTDTQYF	TRBJ2-3	TRBV15
CASSTGRTSTDTQYF	TRBJ2-3	TRBV5-1
CATSDPSTVGEPSKDTQYF	TRBJ2-3	TRBV24-1
CASSPMGLAGNNEQFF	TRBJ2-1	TRBV7-6
CASRTSRGTSNYNEQFF	TRBJ2-1	TRBV6-2/TRBV6-3
CASSEARGGPGYGYTF	TRBJ1-2	TRBV2
CASSPLRGRYNEQFF	TRBJ2-1	TRBV7-8
CASREVGQGDDEQYF	NA	TRBV2
CASSIHPVGTEAFF	TRBJ1-1	TRBV6-2/TRBV6-3
CSATQGGYGYTF	TRBJ1-2	TRBV20-1
CSASRLAETQYF	TRBJ2-5	TRBV20-1
CASSYGTGADTQYF	TRBJ2-3	TRBV6-2/TRBV6-3
CSARDNRQGGRGYTF	TRBJ1-2	TRBV20-1
CASSLPDSRYLQETQYF	TRBJ2-5	TRBV5-1
CASSVEAGRNTEAFF	TRBJ1-1	TRBV9
CAISEFGLAGTNTDTQYF	TRBJ2-3	TRBV10-3
CASSNPGAQETQYF	TRBJ2-5	TRBV4-3
CASSYMRGIYEQYF	TRBJ2-7	TRBV6-2/TRBV6-3
CSAASGGAGEQYF	TRBJ2-7	TRBV20-1
CASSLRQSSLDTQYF	TRBJ2-3	TRBV7-2
CASGFGTSGYSYNEQFF	TRBJ2-1	TRBV12-5
CASSRQTGGPYNEQFF	TRBJ2-1	TRBV7-2
CASRGAVGYEQFF	TRBJ2-1	TRBV7-2
CASSQDGPKGSIQYF	TRBJ2-4	TRBV3-1
CASSYGPGRNTDTQYF	TRBJ2-3	TRBV6-5
CSARLPRTGVIGAMQFF	TRBJ2-1	TRBV20-1
CASSLIGSAPGGSPLHF	TRBJ1-6	TRBV11-1
CASEDVGHPEAFF	TRBJ1-1	TRBV6-2/TRBV6-3
CASSGTGLKNEQFF	TRBJ2-1	TRBV7-8
CASSIAGIAGANVLTF	TRBJ2-6	TRBV19
CASSQDFQGSYNEQFF	TRBJ2-1	TRBV14
CASSLKLNEQYF	TRBJ2-7	TRBV28